A selection of T cell receptor beta chains follows, all from one sample in a study of human T cells and chemical hapten exposure. TCRdb independently ran MiXCR on the RACE reads; one entry per CDR3 protein. The table lists 210,000 or so distinct CDR3 sequences, about 25% of them singletons, with 2.5% in the top ten. Sequences were derived from whole blood, sampled in connection with sensitization to the hapten diphenylcyclopropenone (DPC). Receptors originate from a woman aged 35 to 49 with alopecia areata. Some clones in this sample may be carry-over from other donors' samples. CDR3s include the opening cysteine and the closing phenylalanine or tryptophan. The order of the fields is clone size, D gene, J gene, CDR3 length, V gene, CDR3 DNA, CDR3 protein. D genes are given only for firm matches. A clone size is listed for some rows: how often the clone was seen (once, few, many), or a class if it is expanded.

. | . | TRBJ1-6 | 13 | TRBV10-2 | TGCGCCAGCAGTGAGTCAGGCAATTCACCCCTCCACTTT | CASSESGNSPLHF
. | TRBD1 | TRBJ1-5 | 15 | TRBV19 | TGTGCCAGTAGTCGGGACAGTTTTGCCAATCAGCCCCAGCATTTT | CASSRDSFANQPQHF
few | TRBD1 | TRBJ2-6 | 16 | TRBV6-2/TRBV6-3 | TGTGCCAGCAGTTGGCAGGGGGTCTCTGGGGCCAACGTCCTGACTTTC | CASSWQGVSGANVLTF
few | . | TRBJ2-7 | 15 | TRBV7-2 | TGTGCCAGCAGCTCAAGTGGCCGCCTTTGGCACGAGCAGTACTTC | CASSSSGRLWHEQYF
once | . | TRBJ2-1 | 14 | TRBV27 | TGTGCCAGCAGTGAAGACGGTTCCTACAATGAGCAGTTCTTC | CASSEDGSYNEQFF
. | TRBD2 | TRBJ2-7 | 13 | TRBV20-1 | TGCAGGGGAGGACTAGCGGGAGACTCCGAGCAGTACTTC | CRGGLAGDSEQYF
few | . | TRBJ2-1 | 13 | TRBV3-1 | TGTGCCAGCAGCCTAGGGAGCAACAATGAGCAGTTCTTC | CASSLGSNNEQFF
. | . | TRBJ2-7 | 13 | TRBV5-1 | TGCGCCAGCAGCTTGGAGGGTTTTGCCGAGCAGTACTTC | CASSLEGFAEQYF
. | . | TRBJ2-3 | 13 | TRBV28 | TGTGCCAGCAGCTGGAGCCCATTTGATACGCAGTATTTT | CASSWSPFDTQYF
few | . | TRBJ1-2 | 13 | TRBV12-5 | TGTGCTAGTGGCCCGGACAAGATCTATGGCTACACCTTC | CASGPDKIYGYTF
few | . | TRBJ2-3 | 13 | TRBV29-1 | TGCAGCGTTAACGGCCCTAGCACAGATACGCAGTATTTT | CSVNGPSTDTQYF
few | TRBD2 | TRBJ2-7 | 16 | TRBV27 | TGTGCCAGCAGTTCCCTACGACTAGCGGGATCCTACGAGCAGTACTTC | CASSSLRLAGSYEQYF
. | TRBD2 | TRBJ2-3 | 15 | TRBV5-1 | TGCGCCAGCAGTTACTCCGGGACTAGCGGGGGTACGCAGTATTTT | CASSYSGTSGGTQYF
. | TRBD2 | TRBJ2-1 | 15 | TRBV3-1 | TGTGCCAGCAGACTTACTAGCGGGAGGGACAATGAGCAGTTCTTC | CASRLTSGRDNEQFF
many | . | TRBJ2-1 | 17 | TRBV6-2/TRBV6-3 | TGTGCCAGCAGTTATGGGGCTTTCTTGCGGCCCTACAATGAGCAGTTCTTC | CASSYGAFLRPYNEQFF
few | . | TRBJ2-7 | 14 | TRBV20-1 | TGCAGTGCGCGTCAGGACGGCTCTTCCTACGAGCAGTACTTC | CSARQDGSSYEQYF
few | . | TRBJ2-5 | 13 | TRBV21-1 | TGTGCCAGCGGGAACAGGTCCCAAGAGACCCAGTACTTC | CASGNRSQETQYF
. | . | TRBJ1-1 | 14 | TRBV3-1 | TGTGCCAGCAGCCGGGACGTCTCGAACACTGAAGCTTTCTTT | CASSRDVSNTEAFF
few | . | TRBJ1-5 | 13 | TRBV20-1 | TGCAGTGCTACCCCCCCAGGGAGTCAGCCCCAGCATTTT | CSATPPGSQPQHF
. | TRBD2 | TRBJ2-3 | 15 | TRBV12-3/TRBV12-4 | TGTGCCAGCAGTTTCGGGGGGGCTGGGACAGATACGCAGTATTTT | CASSFGGAGTDTQYF
. | . | TRBJ1-3 | 15 | TRBV7-2 | TGTGCCAGCAGCTCGGGACTGCCGGGCGGAAACACCATATATTTT | CASSSGLPGGNTIYF
. | TRBD2 | TRBJ2-7 | 16 | TRBV7-8 | TGTGCCAGCAGCTCCGGACTAGCGGGAGTATCCTACGAGCAGTACTTC | CASSSGLAGVSYEQYF
. | TRBD2 | TRBJ2-3 | 15 | TRBV7-2 | TGTGCCAGCAGTCCTTTAGCGGGGTGGACAGATACGCAGTATTTT | CASSPLAGWTDTQYF
few | . | TRBJ1-3 | 15 | TRBV5-6 | TGTGCCAGCAGCTGGCGGACGGAGTCTGGAAACACCATATATTTT | CASSWRTESGNTIYF
. | . | TRBJ2-5 | 13 | TRBV7-2 | TGTGCCAGCAGCTTCCTACAGGGTGAGACCCAGTACTTC | CASSFLQGETQYF
. | . | TRBJ1-3 | 18 | TRBV7-9 | TGTGCCAGCAGCTTTCGGAGGTACAGGGACCTCTCTGGAAACACCATATATTTT | CASSFRRYRDLSGNTIYF
. | TRBD1 | TRBJ2-7 | 16 | TRBV4-2 | TGTGCCAGCAGCCATGCCGGGACAGGCACTTCCTACGAGCAGTACTTC | CASSHAGTGTSYEQYF
. | . | TRBJ1-1 | 15 | TRBV28 | TGTGCCAGCAGTTTAATCGACAGCGTGAACACTGAAGCTTTCTTT | CASSLIDSVNTEAFF
few | TRBD2 | TRBJ2-7 | 14 | TRBV28 | TGTGCCAGCACCGCCCCCGGGACTAGTTACGAGCAGTACTTC | CASTAPGTSYEQYF
few | . | TRBJ1-1 | 15 | TRBV28 | TGTGCCAGCAGTTCAGCAGGTTCGCGGAACACTGAAGCTTTCTTT | CASSSAGSRNTEAFF
many | TRBD1 | TRBJ2-7 | 14 | TRBV20-1 | TGCAGTGCCCACGCCGGGACAGGGTACGCCGAGCAGTACTTC | CSAHAGTGYAEQYF
. | . | TRBJ2-6 | 14 | TRBV29-1 | TGCAGCGCACTAGGAGGGTCAGGGGCCAACGTCCTGACTTTC | CSALGGSGANVLTF
. | TRBD1 | TRBJ2-7 | 14 | TRBV18 | TGTGCCAGCTCACCACGACAGGGGGTCTACGAGCAGTACTTC | CASSPRQGVYEQYF
few | TRBD2 | TRBJ2-6 | 16 | TRBV5-1 | TGCGCCAGCACCCCTCGGGGGGGCGCTGGGGCCAACGTCCTGACTTTC | CASTPRGGAGANVLTF
. | TRBD2 | TRBJ2-5 | 15 | TRBV6-1 | TGTGCCAGCAGTTGGTGGGAGGGGTACCAAGAGACCCAGTACTTC | CASSWWEGYQETQYF
. | . | TRBJ2-7 | 14 | TRBV12-3/TRBV12-4 | TGTGCCAGCAGTGCTAGCGCGAGCTCCTACGAGCAGTACTTC | CASSASASSYEQYF
few | TRBD2 | TRBJ2-2 | 15 | TRBV5-1 | TGCGCCAGCAGCTCAGAGGGACTAGAGGCCGGGGAGCTGTTTTTT | CASSSEGLEAGELFF
. | . | TRBJ2-4 | 14 | TRBV20-1 | TGCAGTGCTTCCTCAGCTATAACCAAAAACATTCAGTACTTC | CSASSAITKNIQYF
. | . | TRBJ1-3 | 17 | TRBV28 | TGTGCCAGCAGTTTATTGGGGTCTTTGAACTCTGGAAACACCATATATTTT | CASSLLGSLNSGNTIYF
few | TRBD1 | TRBJ2-7 | 15 | TRBV20-1 | TGCAGTGCTAGAGGGGACAGAGAGGGGTCCTACGAGCAGTACTTC | CSARGDREGSYEQYF
. | . | TRBJ2-1 | 14 | TRBV7-9 | TGTGCCAGCAGCTTAGGGTCAGGTTCGGGTGAGCAGTTCTTC | CASSLGSGSGEQFF
many | TRBD1 | TRBJ1-5 | 15 | TRBV18 | TGTGCCAGCTCACCGGACAGGGGAGGAGGGCAGCCCCAGCATTTT | CASSPDRGGGQPQHF
few | . | TRBJ2-7 | 12 | TRBV28 | TGTGCCAGCAGTTTATTGGGTAACGAGCAGTACTTC | CASSLLGNEQYF
few | . | TRBJ1-1 | 12 | TRBV20-1 | TGCAGTGCTCGCCCTGCGGATACTGAAGCTTTCTTT | CSARPADTEAFF
once | TRBD1 | TRBJ2-6 | 16 | TRBV7-9 | TGTGCCAGCAGCTCTTACAGGGGAGCTGAGGCCAACGTCCTGACTTTC | CASSSYRGAEANVLTF
. | . | TRBJ1-5 | 13 | TRBV6-2/TRBV6-3 | TGTGCCAGCTCGGTGTGGAGCAATCAGCCCCAGCATTTT | CASSVWSNQPQHF
few | TRBD2 | TRBJ2-3 | 13 | TRBV28 | TGTTCCTGCGGGAGGTCCTCCGCAGATACGCAGTATTTT | CSCGRSSADTQYF
. | . | TRBJ2-5 | 12 | TRBV10-3 | TGTGCCATCAGTGACAACCAAGAGACCCAGTACTTC | CAISDNQETQYF
. | TRBD2 | TRBJ2-7 | 14 | TRBV5-1 | TGCGCCAGCAGCCAAGCGGGAGGGACCTACGAGCAGTACTTC | CASSQAGGTYEQYF
many | TRBD2 | TRBJ2-3 | 17 | TRBV7-8 | TGTGCCAGCAGCTTAGGAGGCGGCGGGAGGGCCGCAGATACGCAGTATTTT | CASSLGGGGRAADTQYF
. | TRBD1 | TRBJ1-5 | 15 | TRBV2 | TGTGCCAGCAGGGGGACAGTGGGAATGGGACAGCCCCAGCATTTT | CASRGTVGMGQPQHF
few | TRBD2 | TRBJ2-1 | 15 | TRBV5-1 | TGCGCCAGCAGCTTGTCCTGGACTAGCGGGAATCGGCAGTTCTTC | CASSLSWTSGNRQFF